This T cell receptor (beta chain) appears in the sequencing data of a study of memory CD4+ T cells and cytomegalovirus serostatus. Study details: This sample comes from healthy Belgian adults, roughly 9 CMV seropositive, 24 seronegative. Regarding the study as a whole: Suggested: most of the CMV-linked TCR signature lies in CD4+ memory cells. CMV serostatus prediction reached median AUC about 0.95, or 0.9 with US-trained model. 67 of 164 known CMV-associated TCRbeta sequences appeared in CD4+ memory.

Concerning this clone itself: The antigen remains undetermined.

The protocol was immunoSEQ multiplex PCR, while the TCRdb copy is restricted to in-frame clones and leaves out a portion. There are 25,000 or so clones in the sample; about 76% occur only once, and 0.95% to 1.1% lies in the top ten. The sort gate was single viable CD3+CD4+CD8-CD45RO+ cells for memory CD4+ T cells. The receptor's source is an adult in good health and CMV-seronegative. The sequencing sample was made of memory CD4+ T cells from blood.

DNA for the CDR3: TGTGCCAGCAGTGACTCGAAAGGGGCCCATGAGCAGTTCTTC. As protein: CASSDSKGAHEQFF. The genes are TRBV6-4 and TRBJ2-1; D is possibly TRBD1 (5 bases). The germline V and J ends were trimmed by 0 bases and 8 bases, with 11 bases remaining between them. Looked up from germline, CDR1 is MRHNA and CDR2 is SNTAGT. CDR3 size: 14 residues.